The sequence of this TCR beta chain was determined in a study of identical twins. Study outcomes and limitations: High-abundance cord blood beta clonotypes had fewer insertions; memory repertoires showed none.

Template switching, a step in the protocol, added a universal primer site, and cDNA carried unique molecular identifiers. One entry per CDR3 protein, called by TCRdb with MiXCR from the 5' RACE reads. The sample yields about 900,000 distinct CDR3 sequences, 10% to 15% seen once. In regard to this clonotype: Its antigen remains unknown.

Germline V gene data show CDR1 as SEHNR and CDR2 as FQNEAQ (reference sequence). The CDR3 covers 12 residues. Trimming cost V 10 bases and J 7 bases, with 14 bases left between them. These data are also associated with another study on yellow fever vaccine responses in identical twins. That study adds: After vaccination, twins' T cell response reportedly seemed partly convergent, partly personalized.

The genes are TRBV7-9 and TRBJ2-1; D is perhaps TRBD2 (6 bases). Sequenced material: PBMCs. The receptor comes from a woman between 18 and 29 years old in good health. The CDR3 region is CATSGGSNEQFF. The CDR3 bases are TGTGCCACCTCCGGGGGTTCGAATGAGCAGTTCTTC.